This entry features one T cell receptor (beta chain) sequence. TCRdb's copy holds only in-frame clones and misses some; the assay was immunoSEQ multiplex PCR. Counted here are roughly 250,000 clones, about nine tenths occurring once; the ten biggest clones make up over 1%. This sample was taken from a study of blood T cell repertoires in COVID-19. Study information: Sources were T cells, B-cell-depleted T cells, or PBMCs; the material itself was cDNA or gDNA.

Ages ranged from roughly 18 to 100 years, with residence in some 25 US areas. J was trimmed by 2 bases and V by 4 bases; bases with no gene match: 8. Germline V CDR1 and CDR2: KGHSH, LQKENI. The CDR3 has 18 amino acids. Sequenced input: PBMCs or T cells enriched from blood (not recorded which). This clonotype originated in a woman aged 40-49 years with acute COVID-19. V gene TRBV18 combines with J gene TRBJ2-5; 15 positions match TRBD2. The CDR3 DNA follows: TGTGCCAGCTCACTTATGGGACTAGCGGGAGGAGAGCAAGAGACCCAGTACTTC. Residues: CASSLMGLAGGEQETQYF.